This T cell receptor beta chain derives from a study of T cell repertoires in cytomegalovirus infection (dated by TCRdb to between 2018 and 2021). Describing the broader study: Alongside well-studied HLA-B-restricted epitopes, the peptide stimulations were aimed at recently identified HLA-C-restricted CMV epitopes, whose presentation resists viral immunomodulation. Donor HLA type was relevant to the analysis, as public TCR beta signatures indicated carriage of CMV infection together with the matching HLA type. Study-level results and caveats: In the ex vivo response, HLA-C-restricted CMV-specific TCR beta clonotypes were dominant, and in two of eight donors the single most frequent clonotype came from this HLA-C-restricted group. In both this cohort and an independent roughly 400-donor cohort, the cumulative frequency of public TCR beta family members distinguished carriers of CMV infection plus the relevant HLA type.

This clonotype has more than one count but fewer than ten. This receptor's antigen is unknown. Base qualities are not at hand, and no much larger clone is one base apart. For sequencing, an Illumina HiSeq 1500 was employed. The public reads were reanalyzed by TCRdb: fastp trimming at Q25, MiXCR alignment, in-frame beta chains only. Every distinct CDR3 protein forms one entry, paired with its most common genes and DNA. Present in this sample are about 740,000 distinct CDR3 sequences, 30% to 40% of which were seen just once. The ten largest clones represent 18% of the sample. The treatment or condition label on this specimen signifies: in vitro stimulation with specific CMV peptide epitopes to enrich CMV-specific T cells. At the junction V is shortened by 1 base and J by 4 bases; bases outside the gene matches: 3. The CDR3 runs 16 amino acids, cysteine and phenylalanine included. CDR3 DNA only is kept here, 48 bases in frame from base 1. From a lookup of the germline V gene, CDR1 and CDR2 are SGHAT and FQNNGV.

The chain was built from TRBV11-2 and TRBJ2-3, and 12 junctional nucleotides match TRBD2. The sequence was obtained from a human donor in good health (CMV status not recorded). Some clones in this sample may be carry-over from other donors' samples. Sequencing used cultured PBMCs, obtained from culture after CMV antigen stimulation. The CDR3 region has the sequence CASSLGTSGRSDTQYF. The nucleotide sequence reads as follows: TGTGCCAGCAGCTTAGGAACTAGCGGGAGGTCAGATACGCAGTATTTT.